Each of the 24 T cell receptor beta chains below was sequenced from the same sample in a study of T cell repertoires in cytomegalovirus infection. TCRdb reprocessed the reads with MiXCR, giving one entry per CDR3 protein. The sample shows about 770,000 distinct CDR3 sequences, almost 30% of them seen only once. For these TCRs, the target antigens are not known. Sequenced here: cultured CD8+ T cells from PBMCs, sampled from culture after CMV antigen stimulation. Receptors were obtained from a human donor in good health (CMV status not recorded). Some clones in this sample may be carry-over from other donors' samples.

This chain joins TRBV20-1 and TRBJ2-7; possibly TRBD2 for D (6 bases). The length of the CDR3 is 13 residues. The germline CDR1 and CDR2 sequences are DFQATT and SNEGSKA (reference sequence). V lost 1 base and J lost 0, with 7 bases in between. The CDR3 is CSARVADSYEQYF. As DNA, the CDR3 is TGCAGTGCTAGAGTAGCGGACTCCTACGAGCAGTACTTC.

The J gene is TRBJ2-7, the V gene TRBV12-5; tentatively, D is TRBD1 (7 bases). V lost 7 bases to trimming and J lost 7 bases, with 20 bases between them. Per germline, CDR1 LGHNT and CDR2 FRNRAP. The CDR3 runs 14 residues. The chain's CDR3 is CASDPTGGGEEQYF. The CDR3 DNA reads as TGTGCTAGTGATCCTACAGGAGGGGGCGAAGAGCAGTACTTC.

The chain joins TRBV5-1 to TRBJ2-1; D might be TRBD1 (7 bases). The V gene lost 0 bases and the J gene lost 6 bases, with 16 bases spanning the gap. The CDR3 is 16 amino acids. Germline assignment: CDR1 SGHRS and CDR2 YFSETQ. In DNA form, the CDR3 reads TGCGCCAGCAGCTTGGAGGCGAACCAGGGGGGCAATGAGCAGTTCTTC. Its protein product is CASSLEANQGGNEQFF.

This clonotype appeared many times. The rearrangement uses TRBV6-2 or TRBV6-3 and TRBJ2-1, with TRBD2 matching 10 bases. CDR1 and CDR2 from the germline V gene are MNHEY and SVGEGT. The CDR3 extends over 15 amino acids. The V and J ends lost 7 bases and 8 bases, in that order; junction bases with no gene match: 11. The CDR3 bases are TGTGCCAGCATCGGACTAGCGGCCTCTACGGATGAGCAGTTCTTC. It codes for CASIGLAASTDEQFF.

The CDR3 loop is CASSLHRGRVSNQPQHF. The CDR3 nucleotides read TGTGCCAGCAGTTTACACAGGGGGCGGGTTAGCAATCAGCCCCAGCATTTT. The chain combines TRBV12-3 or TRBV12-4 with TRBJ1-5, with 9 bases matching TRBD1. The length of the CDR3 is 17 residues. The ends lost 2 bases at V and 0 bases at J; junction bases unmatched: 5.

The chain carries TRBV7-7 and TRBJ1-1; D remains unclear. There are 14 residues in the CDR3. Germline V CDR1 and CDR2: SSHAT, FNYEAQ (reference sequence). The CDR3 coding sequence is TGTGCTAGCCGCCCTATTTCGGGGAACACTGAAGCTTTCTTT. Encoded protein: CASRPISGNTEAFF.

Only a few counts were recorded for this clonotype. The V and J genes are TRBV6-1 and TRBJ2-3; 13 bases align to TRBD2. Germline V gives CDR1 MNHNS, CDR2 SASEGT. The V and J ends lost 7 bases and 2 bases, in that order; junction bases with no gene match: 9. The CDR3 length is 17 residues. The CDR3 nucleotides are TGTGCCAGCACCCGAAGACTAGCGGGGGGTCCCACAGATACGCAGTATTTT. The encoded protein is CASTRRLAGGPTDTQYF.

This clonotype was seen more than once but under ten times. V usage is TRBV4-1 and J usage is TRBJ2-5, with 8 bases that match TRBD2. Germline V lookup: CDR1 MGHRA, CDR2 YSYEKL. The CDR3 spans 17 residues. V dropped 0 bases and J dropped 1; count of bases not matched to a gene: 7. CDR3 residues: CASSQDQVAGIQETQYF. In DNA, the CDR3 is TGCGCCAGCAGCCAAGATCAGGTAGCGGGGATCCAAGAGACCCAGTACTTC.

As to this clonotype: With a much larger clone just one base away, this may be a read error. The V gene is TRBV7-8, the J gene TRBJ1-3, with D unclear. There are 12 residues in the CDR3. V shed 11 bases and J shed 0 bases, with 8 bases lying between them. Germline CDR1 is SGHVS and CDR2 is FQNEAQ. CDR3 nucleotide sequence: TGTGCCGGGAGGGCCTCTGGAAACACCATATATTTT. Its translation is CAGRASGNTIYF.

This clonotype was observed a handful of times. V gene TRBV12-3 or TRBV12-4 combines with J gene TRBJ2-2; no clear D gene. Trimming stripped 6 bases from V and 4 bases from J, with 12 bases between. The CDR3 is made up of 14 amino acids. The CDR3, as DNA: TGTGCCAGCAGACCCGACTCGGGCACCGGGGAGCTGTTTTTT. Its translation: CASRPDSGTGELFF.

This clonotype was seen a few times. The J gene is TRBJ1-4, the V gene TRBV12-3 or TRBV12-4, with 10 bases aligning to TRBD1. V dropped 6 bases and J dropped 1; count of bases not matched to a gene: 8. The CDR3 covers 17 residues. In DNA form, the CDR3 reads TGTGCCAGCAGACGTACCGGGACAGGGGTAACTAATGAAAAACTGTTTTTT. This codes for CASRRTGTGVTNEKLFF.

The rearrangement uses TRBV12-5 and TRBJ1-5; D is unclear. Germline V gene lookup returns CDR1 LGHNT and CDR2 FRNRAP. The CDR3 is 15 amino acids. Trimming pared 1 base from V and 2 bases from J, leaving 9 bases between. CDR3 residues: CASGLEGLGNQPQHF. In DNA form, the CDR3 reads TGTGCTAGTGGTTTGGAGGGATTAGGCAATCAGCCCCAGCATTTT.

The V and J genes are TRBV6-5 and TRBJ2-6, with a weak D call TRBD2 (5 bases). Looked up from germline, CDR1 is MNHEY and CDR2 is SVGAGI. The CDR3 loop spans 13 amino acids. The germline V and J ends were trimmed by 4 bases and 10 bases, with 11 bases remaining between them. The CDR3 DNA follows: TGTGCCAGCAGTTCGGGAAACCCGAACGTCCTGACTTTC. This sequence encodes CASSSGNPNVLTF.

This clonotype was counted at least ten times. CDR3: CASSSTTGYYGYTF. In nucleotides, the CDR3 is TGTGCCAGCAGCTCGACTACAGGGTATTATGGCTACACCTTC. The chain links TRBV7-9 to TRBJ1-2; possible D gene TRBD1, 6 bases. The V and J ends lost 4 bases and 5 bases respectively, with 14 bases between them. CDR3 length: 14 residues. Germline V gives CDR1 SEHNR, CDR2 FQNEAQ (reference sequence).

This clonotype turned up a few times. The gene calls are TRBV12-3 or TRBV12-4 and TRBJ2-3; D not resolved. V lost 5 bases to trimming and J lost 5 bases, with 8 bases between them. The length of the CDR3 is 12 residues. As DNA, the CDR3 is TGTGCCAGCAGTCCGCAGCGAGATACGCAGTATTTT. It yields the protein CASSPQRDTQYF.

The sample holds a few counts of this clonotype. This chain joins TRBV7-6 and TRBJ2-3; TRBD1 or TRBD2 may be the D gene (5 bases each). Per germline, CDR1 SGHVS and CDR2 FNYEAQ. The ends were cut back, 0 bases at V and 1 base at J, with 14 bases in the middle. The CDR3 is 17 residues long. CDR3 in amino acids: CASSLAPPQGGTDTQYF. Written as DNA, the CDR3 is TGTGCCAGCAGCTTAGCCCCCCCGCAGGGAGGCACAGATACGCAGTATTTT.

This clonotype was detected many times. The chain carries TRBV19 and TRBJ1-1; unclear D gene. The CDR3 runs to 12 residues. Germline lookup yields CDR1 LNHDA and CDR2 SQIVND (reference sequence). Between the trimmed V and J ends, which lost 6 bases and 2 bases, there was a span of 7 bases. CDR3 nucleotide sequence: TGTGCCAGTAGCCCCTACAACACTGAAGCTTTCTTT. As protein: CASSPYNTEAFF. The complete variable domain, with remaining parts taken from reference TRBV19 and TRBJ1-1, reads DGGITQSPKYLFRKEGQNVTLSCEQNLNHDAMYWYRQDPGQGLRLIYYSQIVNDFQKGDIAEGYSVSREKKESFPLTVTSAQKNPTAFYLCASSPYNTEAFFGQGTRLTVV.

This clonotype was detected many times. The chain combines TRBV6-4 with TRBJ1-1; D is unclear. V was pared by 3 bases and J by 1 base, with 6 bases between. The CDR3 is 13 residues long. CDR1 and CDR2 (germline): MRHNA, SNTAGT. The CDR3 nucleotides read TGTGCCAGCAGTGAGACCTGGAACACTGAAGCTTTCTTT. Its translation is CASSETWNTEAFF.

This clonotype was counted only a few times. This sequence joins TRBV11-2 and TRBJ2-1; a weak D match, TRBD2 (6 bases). Trimming pared 4 bases from V and 4 bases from J, leaving 17 bases between. The CDR3 extends over 16 amino acids. CDR1 is SGHAT and CDR2 is FQNNGV in the germline V gene. CDR3 sequence: CASSSFPGTDYNEQFF. For the CDR3, the DNA is TGTGCCAGCAGCTCCTTCCCGGGGACTGATTACAATGAGCAGTTCTTC.

This clonotype was seen more than once but under ten times. The CDR3 sequence: CASSSRAGWGQPQHF. The CDR3 DNA is TGTGCCAGCAGCTCAAGAGCAGGGTGGGGTCAGCCCCAGCATTTT. This chain joins TRBV7-6 and TRBJ1-5; D perhaps matches TRBD1 (5 bases). The CDR3 consists of 15 residues. Trimming left V 4 bases short and J 6 bases short, with 16 bases between. Germline lookup yields CDR1 SGHVS and CDR2 FNYEAQ.

This chain links TRBV28 with TRBJ2-7, with D maybe TRBD1 (6 bases). The V and J ends lost 6 bases and 7 bases respectively, with 16 bases between them. CDR1 is MDHEN, CDR2 SYDVKM, per germline. This CDR3 is built from 13 residues. The CDR3 nucleotides are TGTGCCAGCAGCTTAGGGGCCGGGACAGAGCAGTACGTC. Translating it yields CASSLGAGTEQYV.

V and J are TRBV6-6 and TRBJ2-1; D not certain. Per the germline V gene, CDR1 is MNHNY and CDR2 is SVGAGI (reference sequence). V gave up 7 bases and J gave up 8 bases, with 21 bases separating them. The CDR3 covers 15 residues. The DNA of the CDR3 is TGTGCCAGCACCAAAACGGTAACGGACGGGCATGAGCAGTTCTTC. This codes for CASTKTVTDGHEQFF.

This sequence joins TRBV9 and TRBJ2-1, with D possibly TRBD1 on 6 matching bases. This CDR3 region has 13 residues. Per germline, CDR1 SGDLS and CDR2 YYNGEE. Between the trimmed V and J ends, which lost 0 bases and 7 bases, there was a span of 8 bases. This chain's CDR3 is CASSVGGTNEQFF. CDR3 nucleotide sequence: TGTGCCAGCAGCGTAGGAGGGACAAATGAGCAGTTCTTC.

The table lists this clonotype with a few counts. This rearrangement joins TRBV20-1 to TRBJ1-1, with D perhaps matching TRBD1 (5 bases). V shed 3 bases and J shed 3 bases, with 11 bases lying between them. Germline V gene lookup returns CDR1 DFQATT and CDR2 SNEGSKA (reference sequence). The CDR3 loop spans 13 amino acids. The CDR3 spells CSARGPADTEAFF. The CDR3 nucleotides read TGCAGTGCTAGGGGGCCGGCGGACACTGAAGCTTTCTTT.